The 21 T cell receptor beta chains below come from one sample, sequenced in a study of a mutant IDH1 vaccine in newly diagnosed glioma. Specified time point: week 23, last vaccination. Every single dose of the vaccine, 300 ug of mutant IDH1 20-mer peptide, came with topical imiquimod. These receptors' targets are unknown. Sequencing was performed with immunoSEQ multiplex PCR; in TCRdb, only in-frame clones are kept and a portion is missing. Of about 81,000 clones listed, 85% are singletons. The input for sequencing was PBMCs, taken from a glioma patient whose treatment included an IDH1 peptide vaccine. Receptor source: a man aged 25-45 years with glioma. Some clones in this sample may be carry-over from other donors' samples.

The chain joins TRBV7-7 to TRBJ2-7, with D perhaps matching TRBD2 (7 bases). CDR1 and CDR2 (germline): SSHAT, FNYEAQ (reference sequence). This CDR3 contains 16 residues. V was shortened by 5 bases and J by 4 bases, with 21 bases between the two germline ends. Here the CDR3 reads CASSPGGPETQYEQYF. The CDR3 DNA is TGTGCCAGCAGCCCGGGGGGCCCGGAAACCCAGTACGAGCAGTACTTC.

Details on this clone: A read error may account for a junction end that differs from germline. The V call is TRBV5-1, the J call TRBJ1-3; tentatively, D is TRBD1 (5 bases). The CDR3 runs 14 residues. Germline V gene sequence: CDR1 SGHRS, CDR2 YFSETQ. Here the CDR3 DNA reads TGCGCCAGCAGCTTGGGGCAGGGAGGAAAGACCATATATTTT. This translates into CASSLGQGGKTIYF.

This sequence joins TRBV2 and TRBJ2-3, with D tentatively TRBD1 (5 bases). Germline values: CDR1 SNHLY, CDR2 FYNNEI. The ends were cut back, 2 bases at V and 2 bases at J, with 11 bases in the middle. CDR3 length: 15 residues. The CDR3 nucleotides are TGTGCCAGCAGTGAATTCGGCAGGGTCACAGATACGCAGTATTTT. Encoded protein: CASSEFGRVTDTQYF.

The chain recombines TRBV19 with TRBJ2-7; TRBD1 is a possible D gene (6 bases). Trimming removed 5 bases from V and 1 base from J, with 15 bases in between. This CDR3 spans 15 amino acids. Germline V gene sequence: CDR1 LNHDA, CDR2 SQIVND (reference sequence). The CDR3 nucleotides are TGTGCCAGTAGTGAACAGGGTACAGGATCCTACGAGCAGTACTTC. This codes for CASSEQGTGSYEQYF.

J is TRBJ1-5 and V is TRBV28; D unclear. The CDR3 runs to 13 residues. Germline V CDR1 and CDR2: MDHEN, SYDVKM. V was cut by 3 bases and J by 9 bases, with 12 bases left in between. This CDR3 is CASSFSLRGPQHF. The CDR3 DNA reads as TGTGCCAGCAGTTTTAGCCTCCGTGGGCCCCAGCATTTT.

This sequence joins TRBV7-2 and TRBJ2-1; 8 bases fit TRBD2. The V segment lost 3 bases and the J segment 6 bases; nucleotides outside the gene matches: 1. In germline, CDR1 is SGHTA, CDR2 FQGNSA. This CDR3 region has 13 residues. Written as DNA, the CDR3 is TGTGCCAGCAGCTTTGGACTAGCCAATGAGCAGTTCTTC. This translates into CASSFGLANEQFF.

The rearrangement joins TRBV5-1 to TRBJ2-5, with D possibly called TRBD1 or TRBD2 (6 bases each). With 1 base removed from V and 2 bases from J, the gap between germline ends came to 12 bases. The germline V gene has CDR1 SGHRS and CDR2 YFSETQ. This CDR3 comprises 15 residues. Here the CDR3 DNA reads TGCGCCAGCAGCTTGTATGGGGGGCGGCAAGAGACCCAGTACTTC. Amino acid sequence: CASSLYGGRQETQYF.

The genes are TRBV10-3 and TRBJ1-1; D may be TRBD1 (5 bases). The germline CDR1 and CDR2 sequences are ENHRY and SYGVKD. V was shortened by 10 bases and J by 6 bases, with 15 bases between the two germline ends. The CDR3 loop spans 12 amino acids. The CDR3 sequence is CATTDSHSEAFF. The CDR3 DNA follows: TGTGCCACCACCGACAGCCATTCTGAAGCTTTCTTT.

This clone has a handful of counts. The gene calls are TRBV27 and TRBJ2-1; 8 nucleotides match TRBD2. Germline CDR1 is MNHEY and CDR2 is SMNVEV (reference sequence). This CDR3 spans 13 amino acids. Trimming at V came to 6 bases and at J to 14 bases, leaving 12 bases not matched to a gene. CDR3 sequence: CASSPLGGVGKFF. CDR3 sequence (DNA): TGTGCCAGCAGCCCCCTCGGGGGGGTTGGGAAGTTCTTC.

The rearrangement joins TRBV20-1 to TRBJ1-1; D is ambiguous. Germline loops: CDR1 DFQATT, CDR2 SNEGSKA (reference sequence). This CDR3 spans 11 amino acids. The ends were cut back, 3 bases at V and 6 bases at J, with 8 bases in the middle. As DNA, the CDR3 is TGCAGTGCTAGCTCTTCGGCTGAAGCTTTCTTT. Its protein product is CSASSSAEAFF.

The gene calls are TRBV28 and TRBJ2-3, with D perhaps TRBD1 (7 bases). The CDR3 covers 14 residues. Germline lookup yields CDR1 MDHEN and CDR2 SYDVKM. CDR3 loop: CSAYAGQRTDTQYF. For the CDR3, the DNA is TGTTCGGCCTACGCGGGACAGAGAACGGATACGCAGTATTTT.

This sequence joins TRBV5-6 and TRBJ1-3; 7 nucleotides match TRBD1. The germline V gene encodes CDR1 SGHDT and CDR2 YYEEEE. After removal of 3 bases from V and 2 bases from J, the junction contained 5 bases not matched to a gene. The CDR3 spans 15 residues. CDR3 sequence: CASSWAGGTGNTIYF. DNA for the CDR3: TGTGCCAGCAGCTGGGCAGGGGGGACTGGAAACACCATATATTTT.

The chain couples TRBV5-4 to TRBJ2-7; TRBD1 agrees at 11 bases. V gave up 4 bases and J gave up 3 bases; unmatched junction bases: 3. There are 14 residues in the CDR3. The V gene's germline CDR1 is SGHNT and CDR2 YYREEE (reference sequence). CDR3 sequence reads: CASSPGTGGYEQYF. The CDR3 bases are TGTGCCAGCAGCCCCGGGACAGGGGGCTACGAGCAGTACTTC.

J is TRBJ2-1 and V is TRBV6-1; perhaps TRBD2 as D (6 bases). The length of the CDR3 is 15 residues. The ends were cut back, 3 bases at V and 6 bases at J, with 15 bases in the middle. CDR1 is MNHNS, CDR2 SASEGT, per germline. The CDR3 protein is CASSDNTLAGNEQFF. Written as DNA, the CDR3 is TGTGCCAGCAGTGATAATACACTAGCAGGCAATGAGCAGTTCTTC.

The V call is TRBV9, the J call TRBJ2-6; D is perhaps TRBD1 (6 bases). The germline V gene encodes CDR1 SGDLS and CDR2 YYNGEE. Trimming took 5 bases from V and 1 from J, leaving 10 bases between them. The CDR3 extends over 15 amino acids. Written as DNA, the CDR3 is TGTGCCAGCAGACAGGGCTCTTCTGGGGCCAACGTCCTGACTTTC. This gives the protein CASRQGSSGANVLTF.

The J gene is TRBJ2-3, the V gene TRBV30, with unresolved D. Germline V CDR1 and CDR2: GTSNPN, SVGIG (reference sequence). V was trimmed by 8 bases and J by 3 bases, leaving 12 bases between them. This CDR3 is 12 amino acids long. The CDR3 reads CAGAWVTDTQYF. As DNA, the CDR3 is TGTGCCGGTGCATGGGTTACAGATACGCAGTATTTT. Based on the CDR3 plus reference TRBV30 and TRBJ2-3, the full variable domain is SQTIHQWPATLVQPVGSPLSLECTVEGTSNPNLYWYRQAAGRGLQLLFYSVGIGQISSEVPQNLSASRPQDRQFILSSKKLLLSDSGFYLCAGAWVTDTQYFGPGTRLTVL.

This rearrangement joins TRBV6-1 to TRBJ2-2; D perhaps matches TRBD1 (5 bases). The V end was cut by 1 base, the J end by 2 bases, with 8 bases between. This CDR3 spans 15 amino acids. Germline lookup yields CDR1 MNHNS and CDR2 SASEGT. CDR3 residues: CASSEEDTNTGELFF. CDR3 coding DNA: TGTGCCAGCAGTGAAGAGGACACTAACACCGGGGAGCTGTTTTTT.

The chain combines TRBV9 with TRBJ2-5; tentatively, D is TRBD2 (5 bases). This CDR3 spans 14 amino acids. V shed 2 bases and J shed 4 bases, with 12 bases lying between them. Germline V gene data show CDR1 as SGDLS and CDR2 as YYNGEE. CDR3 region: CASSVLGRGETQYF. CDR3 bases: TGTGCCAGCAGCGTCCTGGGTCGGGGAGAGACCCAGTACTTC. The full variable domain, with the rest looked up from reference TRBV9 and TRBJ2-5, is DSGVTQTPKHLITATGQRVTLRCSPRSGDLSVYWYQQSLDQGLQFLIQYYNGEERAKGNILERFSAQQFPDLHSELNLSSLELGDSALYFCASSVLGRGETQYFGPGTRLLVL.

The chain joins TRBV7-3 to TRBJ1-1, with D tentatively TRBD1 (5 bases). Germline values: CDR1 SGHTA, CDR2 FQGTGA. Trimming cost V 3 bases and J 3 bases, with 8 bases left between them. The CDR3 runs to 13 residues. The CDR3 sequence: CASSFGAYTEAFF. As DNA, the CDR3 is TGTGCCAGCAGCTTCGGGGCATACACTGAAGCTTTCTTT.

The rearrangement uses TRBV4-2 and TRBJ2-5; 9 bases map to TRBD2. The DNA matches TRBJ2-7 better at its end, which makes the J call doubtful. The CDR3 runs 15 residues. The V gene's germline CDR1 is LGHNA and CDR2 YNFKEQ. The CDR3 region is CASSPGTSPSYEQYF. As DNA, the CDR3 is TGTGCCAGCAGCCCGGGGACTAGCCCCTCCTACGAGCAGTACTTC.

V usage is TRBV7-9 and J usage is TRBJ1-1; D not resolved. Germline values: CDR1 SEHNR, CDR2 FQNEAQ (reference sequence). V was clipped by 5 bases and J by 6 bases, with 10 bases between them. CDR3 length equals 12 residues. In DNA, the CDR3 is TGTGCCAGCAGCCAAGGTCAGGCTGAAGCTTTCTTT. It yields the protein CASSQGQAEAFF.